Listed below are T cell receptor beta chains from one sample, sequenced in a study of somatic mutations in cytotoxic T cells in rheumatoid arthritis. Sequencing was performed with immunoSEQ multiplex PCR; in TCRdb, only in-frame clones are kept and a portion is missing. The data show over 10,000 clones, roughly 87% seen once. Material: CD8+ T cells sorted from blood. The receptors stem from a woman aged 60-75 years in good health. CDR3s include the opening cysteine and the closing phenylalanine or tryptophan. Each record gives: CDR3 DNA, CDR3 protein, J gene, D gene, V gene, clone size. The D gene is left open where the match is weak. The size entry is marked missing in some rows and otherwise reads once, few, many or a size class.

cdr3_nt: TGTGCCAGCCGCCTTTGGGCCAGTAGTAATTCACCCCTCCACTTT
cdr3_aa: CASRLWASSNSPLHF
j_call: TRBJ1-6
d_call: .
v_call: TRBV27
clone_size: .

cdr3_nt: TGCGCCAGCAGCTTGGATGGGGCGGGGGGGCAAGAGACCCAGTACTTC
cdr3_aa: CASSLDGAGGQETQYF
j_call: TRBJ2-5
d_call: TRBD2
v_call: TRBV5-1
clone_size: .

cdr3_nt: TGCGCCAGCAGCACCCGGGACAACCAAGAGACCCAGTACTTC
cdr3_aa: CASSTRDNQETQYF
j_call: TRBJ2-5
d_call: .
v_call: TRBV5-1
clone_size: .

cdr3_nt: TGTGCCAGCAGTTCTGGACAGTTATATAGCAATCAGCCCCAGCATTTT
cdr3_aa: CASSSGQLYSNQPQHF
j_call: TRBJ1-5
d_call: .
v_call: TRBV6-5
clone_size: .

cdr3_nt: TGTGCCAGCAGCCCGACAGGGGACCCCTACAATGAGCAGTTCTTC
cdr3_aa: CASSPTGDPYNEQFF
j_call: TRBJ2-1
d_call: TRBD1
v_call: TRBV2
clone_size: .

cdr3_nt: TGTGCCAGCAGTGCGGACTATGCAACTAATGAAAAACTGTTTTTT
cdr3_aa: CASSADYATNEKLFF
j_call: TRBJ1-4
d_call: .
v_call: TRBV2
clone_size: once

cdr3_nt: TGTGCCAGCAGCGCCGAGGGGGCGTCTAATGAAAAACTGTTTTTT
cdr3_aa: CASSAEGASNEKLFF
j_call: TRBJ1-4
d_call: TRBD1
v_call: TRBV9
clone_size: .

cdr3_nt: TGTGCCAGCAGCTCTTGGGGAGCGGGGGGCACAGATACGCAGTATTTT
cdr3_aa: CASSSWGAGGTDTQYF
j_call: TRBJ2-3
d_call: TRBD2
v_call: TRBV9
clone_size: .

cdr3_nt: TGTGCCAGCAGCTTGGGCCTGGGACAGGGGCAAGAGACCCAGTACTTC
cdr3_aa: CASSLGLGQGQETQYF
j_call: TRBJ2-5
d_call: TRBD1
v_call: TRBV5-6
clone_size: .

cdr3_nt: TGTGCCAGCAGCCCTAGCGGGGGGTCTGGGCGCACAGATACGCAGTATTTT
cdr3_aa: CASSPSGGSGRTDTQYF
j_call: TRBJ2-3
d_call: TRBD2
v_call: TRBV13
clone_size: .

cdr3_nt: TGCAGCGTTGGGCCCCCAGGGGCGGCGGAGACCCAGTACTTC
cdr3_aa: CSVGPPGAAETQYF
j_call: TRBJ2-5
d_call: .
v_call: TRBV29-1
clone_size: .

cdr3_nt: TGTGCCAGCAGGCAGGGTTTGGGAAACAATGAGCAGTTCTTC
cdr3_aa: CASRQGLGNNEQFF
j_call: TRBJ2-1
d_call: .
v_call: TRBV5-6
clone_size: .

cdr3_nt: TGTGCCAGCAGTGAAAAGGGGGCCTCCTACGAGCAGTACTTC
cdr3_aa: CASSEKGASYEQYF
j_call: TRBJ2-7
d_call: TRBD1
v_call: TRBV2
clone_size: .

cdr3_nt: TGTGCCAGCAGCTTAGGAACAGGGGAAAGCTCCTACAATGAGCAGTTCTTC
cdr3_aa: CASSLGTGESSYNEQFF
j_call: TRBJ2-1
d_call: TRBD1
v_call: TRBV11-3
clone_size: .

cdr3_nt: TGCGCCAGCAGCCCATTCCAGGGGGACTCCTACAATGAGCAGTTCTTC
cdr3_aa: CASSPFQGDSYNEQFF
j_call: TRBJ2-1
d_call: TRBD1
v_call: TRBV4-1
clone_size: .

cdr3_nt: TGTGCCAGCAGTTTCTTGACTAGCGGGGGGGCGAATGAGCAGTTCTTC
cdr3_aa: CASSFLTSGGANEQFF
j_call: TRBJ2-1
d_call: TRBD2
v_call: TRBV27
clone_size: .

cdr3_nt: TGTGCCAGCAGTGAAGCCTCCGGACTGACCAATCAGCCCCAGCATTTT
cdr3_aa: CASSEASGLTNQPQHF
j_call: TRBJ1-5
d_call: .
v_call: TRBV2
clone_size: .

cdr3_nt: TGTGCCAGTAGCCCAGCGTCTATCTACGAGCAGTACTTC
cdr3_aa: CASSPASIYEQYF
j_call: TRBJ2-7
d_call: .
v_call: TRBV19
clone_size: .

cdr3_nt: TGCGCCAGCAGCTTGGTTAGCGGGGGGGGAGGTGAGCAGTTCTTC
cdr3_aa: CASSLVSGGGGEQFF
j_call: TRBJ2-1
d_call: TRBD2
v_call: TRBV5-1
clone_size: once

cdr3_nt: TGCGCCAGCAGCTGGACTAGCGGGGGCCTCCGGGAGACCCAGTACTTC
cdr3_aa: CASSWTSGGLRETQYF
j_call: TRBJ2-5
d_call: TRBD2
v_call: TRBV5-1
clone_size: .

cdr3_nt: TGTGCCAGCACACAGGCCACCGGGGAGCTGTTTTTT
cdr3_aa: CASTQATGELFF
j_call: TRBJ2-2
d_call: .
v_call: TRBV2
clone_size: .

cdr3_nt: TGTGCCAGCAGCTTAGCGGTCGGAGGTGGCCCCTACGAGCAGTACTTC
cdr3_aa: CASSLAVGGGPYEQYF
j_call: TRBJ2-7
d_call: .
v_call: TRBV7-2
clone_size: .

cdr3_nt: TGTGCCAGCAGCGTAGCCGGGACAGTTATCTACAATGAGCAGTTCTTC
cdr3_aa: CASSVAGTVIYNEQFF
j_call: TRBJ2-1
d_call: TRBD1
v_call: TRBV9
clone_size: .

cdr3_nt: TGTGCCAGCAGCTTGGAGGCGGATGGCTACACCTTC
cdr3_aa: CASSLEADGYTF
j_call: TRBJ1-2
d_call: .
v_call: TRBV5-4
clone_size: .

cdr3_nt: TGTGCCAGCAGTTTTTTACAGGGGATGGGGGAGACCCAGTACTTC
cdr3_aa: CASSFLQGMGETQYF
j_call: TRBJ2-5
d_call: TRBD1
v_call: TRBV6-5
clone_size: once

cdr3_nt: TGTGCCACCAGCAGAGAGAGGGTACAGGGGTACGTGAACACTGAAGCTTTCTTT
cdr3_aa: CATSRERVQGYVNTEAFF
j_call: TRBJ1-1
d_call: TRBD1
v_call: TRBV15
clone_size: .

cdr3_nt: TGTGCCAGCAGTTCCCGCCTTCTAGACAGGCGCGGAAACACCATATATTTT
cdr3_aa: CASSSRLLDRRGNTIYF
j_call: TRBJ1-3
d_call: .
v_call: TRBV28
clone_size: .

cdr3_nt: TGTGCCAGCAGCCCCGGGGATTTGGGAAGCTCTGGGGCCAACGTCCTGACTTTC
cdr3_aa: CASSPGDLGSSGANVLTF
j_call: TRBJ2-6
d_call: .
v_call: TRBV9
clone_size: .

cdr3_nt: TGTGCCAGCAGCCCCATAGCGGCGGTCCCGGATACGCAGTATTTT
cdr3_aa: CASSPIAAVPDTQYF
j_call: TRBJ2-3
d_call: .
v_call: TRBV9
clone_size: .

cdr3_nt: TGTGCCAGCAGCGGGGGCGAGGGGGCGGGAGAGACCCAGTACTTC
cdr3_aa: CASSGGEGAGETQYF
j_call: TRBJ2-5
d_call: TRBD1
v_call: TRBV9
clone_size: .

cdr3_nt: TGTGCCAGCAGCTCATTCACAGATACGCAGTATTTT
cdr3_aa: CASSSFTDTQYF
j_call: TRBJ2-3
d_call: .
v_call: TRBV7-2
clone_size: .

cdr3_nt: TGTGCCAGTAGTACACCCCGGGGGGTGAACTATGGCTACACCTTC
cdr3_aa: CASSTPRGVNYGYTF
j_call: TRBJ1-2
d_call: .
v_call: TRBV19
clone_size: .

cdr3_nt: TGCAGCACATTAGGTGGGGACAGGGGGACCTACGAGCAGTACTTC
cdr3_aa: CSTLGGDRGTYEQYF
j_call: TRBJ2-7
d_call: TRBD1
v_call: TRBV29-1
clone_size: few

cdr3_nt: TGTGCCAGCAGCTTGGGGCAGGGGGATAATTCACCCCTCCACTTT
cdr3_aa: CASSLGQGDNSPLHF
j_call: TRBJ1-6
d_call: TRBD1
v_call: TRBV7-6
clone_size: .

cdr3_nt: TGTGCCAGCAGCTTAGGCGCCAAAAGCGACGAGCAGTACTTC
cdr3_aa: CASSLGAKSDEQYF
j_call: TRBJ2-7
d_call: .
v_call: TRBV11-2
clone_size: .

cdr3_nt: TGTGCCAGCAGTTACAGAGAGCAGTACTTC
cdr3_aa: CASSYREQYF
j_call: TRBJ2-7
d_call: .
v_call: TRBV28
clone_size: .

cdr3_nt: TGTGCCAGCAGCCCGCCCCCCGGGACAGGGATCCACGAGCAGTACTTC
cdr3_aa: CASSPPPGTGIHEQYF
j_call: TRBJ2-7
d_call: TRBD1
v_call: TRBV7-3
clone_size: .

cdr3_nt: TGTGCCAGCAGTTACTTGGGACAGGGGGCAAATGGCTACACCTTC
cdr3_aa: CASSYLGQGANGYTF
j_call: TRBJ1-2
d_call: TRBD1
v_call: TRBV6-5
clone_size: few

cdr3_nt: TGTGCCAGTAGTATGCAGGCACTGTTTTTT
cdr3_aa: CASSMQALFF
j_call: TRBJ1-4
d_call: .
v_call: TRBV19
clone_size: .

cdr3_nt: TGTGCCAGCAGTTTAGTGGGACAGGGTGAAGAGACCCAGTACTTC
cdr3_aa: CASSLVGQGEETQYF
j_call: TRBJ2-5
d_call: TRBD1
v_call: TRBV28
clone_size: .

cdr3_nt: TGTGCCAGCAGTACGAACCGGGGTGAAAAACTGTTTTTT
cdr3_aa: CASSTNRGEKLFF
j_call: TRBJ1-4
d_call: .
v_call: TRBV25-1
clone_size: once

cdr3_nt: TGTGCCAGCAGCGCCTCGACAGGGCAGGGGGAAAAACTGTTTTTT
cdr3_aa: CASSASTGQGEKLFF
j_call: TRBJ1-4
d_call: TRBD1
v_call: TRBV9
clone_size: .

cdr3_nt: TGTGCCAGTAGAGCGGGGAGTTGGAACTACGAGCAGTACTTC
cdr3_aa: CASRAGSWNYEQYF
j_call: TRBJ2-7
d_call: TRBD2
v_call: TRBV19
clone_size: .

cdr3_nt: TGTGCCAGTAGTATATGGGGGCCTGGGGCCAACGTCCTGACTTTC
cdr3_aa: CASSIWGPGANVLTF
j_call: TRBJ2-6
d_call: .
v_call: TRBV19
clone_size: .

cdr3_nt: TGTGCCAGTTCTTGGCGCAATCCTAGCACGGATACGCAGTATTTT
cdr3_aa: CASSWRNPSTDTQYF
j_call: TRBJ2-3
d_call: .
v_call: TRBV27
clone_size: once

cdr3_nt: TGTGCCAGCATTCCGGGAGAAAGGTTGGGGAACACTGAAGCTTTCTTT
cdr3_aa: CASIPGERLGNTEAFF
j_call: TRBJ1-1
d_call: .
v_call: TRBV7-2
clone_size: .

cdr3_nt: TGTGCCAGCAGCTGGCTTTTTTCGGGACAGAACACTGAAGCTTTCTTT
cdr3_aa: CASSWLFSGQNTEAFF
j_call: TRBJ1-1
d_call: .
v_call: TRBV5-6
clone_size: .

cdr3_nt: TGTGCCGGAGGGGCGCCAGGAGAGACCCAGTACTTC
cdr3_aa: CAGGAPGETQYF
j_call: TRBJ2-5
d_call: .
v_call: TRBV6-5
clone_size: .

cdr3_nt: TGTGCCAGCAGTGAAGCCAGATTTGAAGAGACCCAGTACTTC
cdr3_aa: CASSEARFEETQYF
j_call: TRBJ2-5
d_call: .
v_call: TRBV2
clone_size: .

cdr3_nt: TGTGCCAGCAGCTTGCGGGGGAGCTCCTACAATGAGCAGTTCTTC
cdr3_aa: CASSLRGSSYNEQFF
j_call: TRBJ2-1
d_call: .
v_call: TRBV5-4
clone_size: .

cdr3_nt: TGTGCCAGCAGCTTAGACGGGAAGAACACTGAAGCTTTCTTT
cdr3_aa: CASSLDGKNTEAFF
j_call: TRBJ1-1
d_call: .
v_call: TRBV7-9
clone_size: .

cdr3_nt: TGTGCCAGCAGTCCAACCCCGCCGACTCAAGAGACCCAGTACTTC
cdr3_aa: CASSPTPPTQETQYF
j_call: TRBJ2-5
d_call: .
v_call: TRBV28
clone_size: .

cdr3_nt: TGTGCCAGCTCGGGGTTAAATGAGCAGTTCTTC
cdr3_aa: CASSGLNEQFF
j_call: TRBJ2-1
d_call: .
v_call: TRBV5-6
clone_size: .

cdr3_nt: TGTGCCAGCAGCTTGGGCGGGGGGCTCTACGAGCAGTACTTC
cdr3_aa: CASSLGGGLYEQYF
j_call: TRBJ2-7
d_call: TRBD2
v_call: TRBV7-9
clone_size: .

cdr3_nt: TGTGCCAGCAGCGTAGTTCTGACAGATACGCAGTATTTT
cdr3_aa: CASSVVLTDTQYF
j_call: TRBJ2-3
d_call: .
v_call: TRBV9
clone_size: .

cdr3_nt: TGTGCCAGCAGTACCCGGGACAGGGGTACCTACGAGCAGTACTTC
cdr3_aa: CASSTRDRGTYEQYF
j_call: TRBJ2-7
d_call: TRBD1
v_call: TRBV6-6
clone_size: .

cdr3_nt: TGTGCCAGCAGCTTTAGCGGGGGGCGCTACGAGCAGTACTTC
cdr3_aa: CASSFSGGRYEQYF
j_call: TRBJ2-7
d_call: TRBD2
v_call: TRBV13
clone_size: .

cdr3_nt: TGTGCCAGCAGCTTCGAGGGACAGGGAAAACTGTTTTTT
cdr3_aa: CASSFEGQGKLFF
j_call: TRBJ1-4
d_call: TRBD1
v_call: TRBV7-8
clone_size: few

cdr3_nt: TGTGCCATCCGAGGGTCGGGGATGGAGACCCAGTACTTC
cdr3_aa: CAIRGSGMETQYF
j_call: TRBJ2-5
d_call: .
v_call: TRBV11-2
clone_size: .

cdr3_nt: TGTGCCAGCAGCCCGACCGGGACTAGCGGGAGTTACCAAGAGACCCAGTACTTC
cdr3_aa: CASSPTGTSGSYQETQYF
j_call: TRBJ2-5
d_call: TRBD2
v_call: TRBV27
clone_size: .